This T cell receptor (beta chain) was sequenced in a study of radiotherapy plus CTLA-4 blockade in lung cancer. Clones were read by immunoSEQ multiplex PCR, and TCRdb kept only the in-frame ones, dropping some. The repertoire holds about 49,000 clones, with 70% to 90% as singletons. Enrolled patients, whose metastatic non-small-cell lung cancer was chemo-refractory, received focal radiation plus CTLA-4 blockade with ipilimumab. Study-wide findings and caveats: Expansion in blood of tumor-derived TCR clones was seen after radiotherapy plus ipilimumab.

Germline V gives CDR1 GTSNPN, CDR2 SVGIG (reference sequence). CDR3 size: 15 residues. Unmatched junction bases numbered 4, after V lost 4 bases and J lost 0 bases. As for this clone: The antigen is unknown.

The clonotype originates from a human donor with non-small cell lung cancer whose response to radiotherapy plus ipilimumab could not be evaluated. The chain is built from TRBV30 and TRBJ1-4; 8 bases line up with TRBD1. The sample in question was peripheral blood, obtained from a patient treated with radiotherapy plus ipilimumab. This CDR3 reads CAWNGQGATNEKLFF. The CDR3 nucleotides read TGTGCCTGGAACGGACAGGGTGCAACTAATGAAAAACTGTTTTTT.